Below, one T cell receptor (beta chain) is given with its context. The sample comes from a study of blood T cell repertoires in COVID-19. Overall study: T cells, B-cell-depleted T cells, or PBMCs provided the cDNA or gDNA that served as material.

The protocol was immunoSEQ multiplex PCR, while the TCRdb copy is restricted to in-frame clones and leaves out a portion. The profile shows under 75,000 clones, over 75% of them singletons. This TCR derives from a human donor in a cohort sampled during active COVID-19. Sequences were obtained from peripheral blood.

The CDR3, as DNA: TGTGCCTGGAGTGTTCGACAGGGTCTTTACGAGCAGTACTTC. It translates to CAWSVRQGLYEQYF. The rearrangement joins TRBV30 to TRBJ2-7, with 7 bases identical to TRBD1. The CDR3 totals 14 residues. Germline values: CDR1 GTSNPN, CDR2 SVGIG (reference sequence). Trimming took 0 bases from V and 4 from J; bases not matched to a gene: 6.